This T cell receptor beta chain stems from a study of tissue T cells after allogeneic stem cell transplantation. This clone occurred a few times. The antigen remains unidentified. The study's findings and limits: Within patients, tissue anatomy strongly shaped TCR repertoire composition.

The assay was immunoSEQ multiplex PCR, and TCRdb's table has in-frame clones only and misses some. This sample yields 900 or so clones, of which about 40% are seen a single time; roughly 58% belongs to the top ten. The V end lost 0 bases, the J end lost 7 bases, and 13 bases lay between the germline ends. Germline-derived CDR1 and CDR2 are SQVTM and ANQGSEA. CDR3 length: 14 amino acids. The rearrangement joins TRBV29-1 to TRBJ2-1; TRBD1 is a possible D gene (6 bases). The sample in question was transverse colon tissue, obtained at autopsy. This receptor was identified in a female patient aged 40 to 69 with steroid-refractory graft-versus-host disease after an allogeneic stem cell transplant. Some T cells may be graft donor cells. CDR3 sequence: CSVEDKQGWNEQFF. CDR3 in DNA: TGCAGCGTTGAAGATAAGCAGGGGTGGAATGAGCAGTTCTTC.